These 29 T cell receptor beta chains share one sample of origin, sequenced in a study of shared clonotypes between healthy human individuals (TCRdb year 2020). The library was prepared using the immunoSEQ multiplex PCR assay. TCRdb took over this immuneACCESS table, retaining in-frame rearrangements with V and J assigned. Such tables are incomplete; in checked studies, under half of the missing clones stem from an unresolved V gene, and the remainder is unexplained. For this sample there are a few million clones; approximately 95% appear just once. The ten biggest clones cover around 0.4% of the sample. The sample taken for sequencing was naive CD4+ T cells from PBMCs. The sample's cell subset or site label, decoded: CD45RA+ positively selected. Source of these receptors: a man aged 18 to 29 in good health. Some clones in this sample may be carry-over from other donors' samples.

The chain joins TRBV6-6 to TRBJ2-1; D not resolved. Trimming took off 6 bases at V and 13 bases at J, with 16 bases between the two ends. The CDR3 runs to 12 residues. The germline V gene has CDR1 MNHNY and CDR2 SVGAGI (reference sequence). The CDR3 region is CASSPRAVIQFF. DNA for the CDR3: TGTGCCAGCAGCCCCCGAGCAGTAATCCAGTTCTTC.

This clone has just one count. This chain uses TRBV6-6 with TRBJ2-7; D may be TRBD2 (5 bases). V shed 4 bases and J shed 0 bases, with 13 bases lying between them. The V gene's germline CDR1 is MNHNY and CDR2 SVGAGI (reference sequence). The CDR3 runs 15 residues. CDR3 coding DNA: TGTGCCAGCAGTTTCGGAGGAGCGAGCTCCTACGAGCAGTACTTC. It translates to CASSFGGASSYEQYF.

This clone was seen once. This rearrangement joins TRBV5-6 to TRBJ1-5; D is ambiguous. Germline-derived CDR1 and CDR2 are SGHDT and YYEEEE. V lost 1 base to trimming and J lost 3 bases, with 11 bases between them. The CDR3 has 15 residues. The CDR3 spells CASSLSVSPNQPQHF. CDR3 DNA: TGTGCCAGCAGCTTGTCGGTCTCCCCCAATCAGCCCCAGCATTTT. The variable domain in full, with the rest retrieved from reference TRBV5-6 and TRBJ1-5, is DAGVTQSPTHLIKTRGQQVTLRCSPKSGHDTVSWYQQALGQGPQFIFQYYEEEERQRGNFPDRFSGHQFPNYSSELNVNALLLGDSALYLCASSLSVSPNQPQHFGDGTRLSIL.

The chain has TRBV29-1 and TRBJ1-1, with D tentatively TRBD1 (5 bases). V was trimmed by 7 bases and J by 3 bases, leaving 24 bases between them. From germline, CDR1 is SQVTM and CDR2 ANQGSEA. This CDR3 is built from 16 residues. The CDR3 is CSGSLRRARGDTEAFF. The CDR3 DNA is TGCAGCGGCTCACTTCGCAGAGCCCGAGGGGACACTGAAGCTTTCTTT.

The chain is built from TRBV25-1 and TRBJ1-2; the match to TRBD1 covers 7 bases. Germline CDR1 and CDR2: MGHDK and SYGVNS. V shed 5 bases, J shed 1 base, and the junction held 7 bases outside the gene matches. The CDR3 extends over 15 amino acids. CDR3 sequence: CASSQWGTVNYGYTF. The CDR3, as DNA: TGTGCCAGCAGTCAATGGGGGACAGTTAACTATGGCTACACCTTC.

The chain couples TRBV28 to TRBJ2-3; 11 bases are a match to TRBD2. J was trimmed by 5 bases and V by 4 bases; bases with no gene match: 2. CDR1 is MDHEN and CDR2 is SYDVKM in the germline V gene. This CDR3 is built from 14 residues. The CDR3 DNA follows: TGTGCCAGCAGTTCCGGACTAGCGGGAGATACGCAGTATTTT. Its protein is CASSSGLAGDTQYF.

The chain links TRBV6-5 to TRBJ1-5; D call uncertain. Trimming pared 4 bases from V and 0 bases from J, leaving 4 bases between. Germline values: CDR1 MNHEY, CDR2 SVGAGI. The CDR3 has 13 amino acids. The CDR3: CASSSASNQPQHF. The CDR3 DNA follows: TGTGCCAGCAGTTCGGCTAGCAATCAGCCCCAGCATTTT.

The gene calls are TRBV5-6 and TRBJ2-1; 13 bases are shared with TRBD2. Trimming took 3 bases from V and 4 from J; bases not matched to a gene: 1. CDR1 is SGHDT and CDR2 is YYEEEE in the germline V gene. This CDR3 is built from 15 residues. The CDR3 region is CASSWTSGGYNEQFF. CDR3 DNA sequence: TGTGCCAGCAGCTGGACTAGCGGGGGTTACAATGAGCAGTTCTTC.

The rearrangement uses TRBV7-9 and TRBJ2-1; TRBD1 matches 10 bases. The CDR3 is made up of 14 amino acids. V shed 5 bases, J shed 5 bases, and the junction held 3 bases outside the gene matches. Germline V lookup: CDR1 SEHNR, CDR2 FQNEAQ (reference sequence). The CDR3, as DNA: TGTGCCAGCAGCACGGACAGGGGGAACAATGAGCAGTTCTTC. It specifies CASSTDRGNNEQFF.

The chain uses TRBV27 and TRBJ2-5; 10 positions match TRBD1. Unmatched junction bases numbered 8, after V lost 10 bases and J lost 0 bases. This CDR3 is 15 amino acids long. Germline V CDR1 and CDR2: MNHEY, SMNVEV (reference sequence). CDR3 sequence (DNA): TGTGCCACCCATAGGGGACAGGGGTACCAAGAGACCCAGTACTTC. It is translated as CATHRGQGYQETQYF.

The V gene is TRBV10-3, the J gene TRBJ1-5; 8 bases agree with TRBD1. CDR3 size: 16 residues. CDR1 is ENHRY, CDR2 SYGVKD, per germline. V gave up 4 bases and J gave up 3 bases; unmatched junction bases: 8. DNA for the CDR3: TGTGCCATCAGTGGAGGGCCGGGACAGGACAATCAGCCCCAGCATTTT. Encoded protein: CAISGGPGQDNQPQHF.

This clone was seen a single time. The V gene is TRBV11-3, the J gene TRBJ2-7; D remains ambiguous. Germline CDR1 is SGHNT and CDR2 is YENEEA. The length of the CDR3 is 15 residues. Trimming stripped 3 bases from V and 0 bases from J, with 12 bases between. CDR3 in amino acids: CASSFGGPSSYEQYF. CDR3 DNA: TGTGCCAGCAGCTTCGGCGGACCCAGCTCCTACGAGCAGTACTTC.

Comment on this clone: Distinct nucleotide sequences in the sample also encode this CDR3. This chain joins TRBV7-3 and TRBJ1-1, with 8 positions matching TRBD1. With V trimmed by 4 bases and J by 5 bases, 3 bases remained unmatched. This CDR3 has 13 amino acids. Germline assignment: CDR1 SGHTA and CDR2 FQGTGA. DNA for the CDR3: TGTGCCAGCAGCTCTCAGGGGGCGACTGAAGCTTTCTTT. Encoded protein: CASSSQGATEAFF.

The rearrangement links TRBV27 to TRBJ1-1; tentative D call: TRBD1 (6 bases). This CDR3 comprises 13 residues. The germline V gene encodes CDR1 MNHEY and CDR2 SMNVEV (reference sequence). With 5 bases removed from V and 4 bases from J, the gap between germline ends came to 11 bases. CDR3 coding DNA: TGTGCCAGCAGTCTAGGGGGAGCCACTGAAGCTTTCTTT. It yields the protein CASSLGGATEAFF.

The rearrangement links TRBV9 to TRBJ2-7, with 7 bases that match TRBD2. Germline assignment: CDR1 SGDLS and CDR2 YYNGEE. This CDR3 spans 17 amino acids. The V segment lost 0 bases and the J segment 1 base; nucleotides outside the gene matches: 10. CDR3 nucleotides: TGTGCCAGCAGCGTAGGTACGGGAGGCTCGGGGTCCTACGAGCAGTACTTC. Translated: CASSVGTGGSGSYEQYF.

V usage is TRBV28 and J usage is TRBJ2-3, with TRBD2 matching over 11 bases. Germline trimming cut 6 bases from V and 1 base from J; bases unmatched to any gene: 6. The CDR3 has 16 residues. Per germline, CDR1 MDHEN and CDR2 SYDVKM. The CDR3 nucleotides read TGTGCCAGCAGAAAGGGGACTAGCGGACGCACAGATACGCAGTATTTT. This gives the protein CASRKGTSGRTDTQYF.

V gene TRBV10-1 combines with J gene TRBJ2-1; D not resolved. Germline values: CDR1 WNHNN, CDR2 SYGVQD (reference sequence). CDR3 length: 13 amino acids. Trimming removed 4 bases at V and 8 bases at J, with 12 bases between. The CDR3 DNA is TGCGCCAGCAGTGCGTTCCTGGCGGATGAGCAGTTCTTC. As protein: CASSAFLADEQFF.

This rearrangement joins TRBV4-1 to TRBJ1-2; D gene ambiguous. This CDR3 contains 15 residues. Trimming left V 0 bases short and J 4 bases short, with 12 bases between. CDR1 and CDR2 (germline): MGHRA, YSYEKL. The CDR3 protein is CASSQDLPAFYGYTF. CDR3 DNA sequence: TGCGCCAGCAGCCAAGATCTCCCCGCGTTCTATGGCTACACCTTC.

The chain employs TRBV2 and TRBJ1-2; TRBD1 agrees at 8 bases. The CDR3 spans 16 residues. The germline V gene has CDR1 SNHLY and CDR2 FYNNEI. V gave up 3 bases and J gave up 3 bases; unmatched junction bases: 9. The CDR3 bases are TGTGCCAGCAGTGACCCAGAGGACAGGGTGGACTATGGCTACACCTTC. Its protein product is CASSDPEDRVDYGYTF.

The genes are TRBV19 and TRBJ1-4; tentatively, D is TRBD1 (6 bases). The CDR3 spans 17 residues. CDR1 is LNHDA, CDR2 SQIVND, per germline (reference sequence). V dropped 2 bases and J dropped 0 bases, with 13 bases sitting between them. The CDR3 sequence is CASSIKQGRATNEKLFF. The DNA of the CDR3 is TGTGCCAGTAGTATAAAACAGGGAAGAGCAACTAATGAAAAACTGTTTTTT.

V gene TRBV5-6 combines with J gene TRBJ2-1; D is ambiguous. V was clipped by 4 bases and J by 7 bases, with 6 bases between them. Germline-derived CDR1 and CDR2 are SGHDT and YYEEEE. The CDR3 length is 11 residues. The CDR3 DNA sequence: TGTGCCAGCAGCGGCAATAATGAGCAGTTCTTC. Its protein is CASSGNNEQFF. Based on the CDR3 plus reference TRBV5-6 and TRBJ2-1, the full variable domain is DAGVTQSPTHLIKTRGQQVTLRCSPKSGHDTVSWYQQALGQGPQFIFQYYEEEERQRGNFPDRFSGHQFPNYSSELNVNALLLGDSALYLCASSGNNEQFFGPGTRLTVL.

The genes are TRBV28 and TRBJ2-7; TRBD2 agrees at 9 bases. This CDR3 contains 15 residues. Germline CDR1 MDHEN, CDR2 SYDVKM. V was pared by 3 bases and J by 6 bases, with 9 bases of the junction left unmatched. DNA of the CDR3: TGTGCCAGCAGTTTGGCGAGTAGCGGGAGTTCCGAGCAGTACTTC. Protein sequence: CASSLASSGSSEQYF.

This chain links TRBV19 with TRBJ2-3; 13 bases fit TRBD2. Trimming cost V 6 bases and J 4 bases; bases outside gene matches: 4. Germline-derived CDR1 and CDR2 are LNHDA and SQIVND (reference sequence). CDR3 length: 15 residues. CDR3 in DNA: TGTGCCAGTAGATTACTAGCGGGAGGGCCAGATACGCAGTATTTT. The encoded protein is CASRLLAGGPDTQYF.

This rearrangement joins TRBV6-5 to TRBJ1-2; tentatively, D is TRBD1 (6 bases). V gave up 6 bases and J gave up 2 bases, with 16 bases separating them. This CDR3 has 15 amino acids. Germline-derived CDR1 and CDR2 are MNHEY and SVGAGI. DNA of the CDR3: TGTGCCAGCAGCCTTAGCCGGACAGCCAACTATGGCTACACCTTC. It specifies CASSLSRTANYGYTF.

This clone came up a few times. This rearrangement joins TRBV19 to TRBJ2-1; a weak D match, TRBD1 (5 bases). This CDR3 has 12 amino acids. Trimming removed 8 bases from V and 3 bases from J, with 8 bases in between. CDR1 LNHDA and CDR2 SQIVND come from the germline V gene (reference sequence). CDR3 residues: CASRTYYNEQFF. CDR3 bases: TGTGCCAGTCGGACATACTACAATGAGCAGTTCTTC. The full variable domain, rest sourced from reference TRBV19 and TRBJ2-1, is DGGITQSPKYLFRKEGQNVTLSCEQNLNHDAMYWYRQDPGQGLRLIYYSQIVNDFQKGDIAEGYSVSREKKESFPLTVTSAQKNPTAFYLCASRTYYNEQFFGPGTRLTVL.

This sequence joins TRBV4-2 and TRBJ2-3; a weak D match, TRBD2 (6 bases). Between the trimmed V and J ends, which lost 8 bases and 4 bases, there was a span of 16 bases. CDR1 LGHNA and CDR2 YNFKEQ come from the germline V gene. This CDR3 spans 14 amino acids. The CDR3 sequence is CASRRGERADTQYF. The CDR3 bases are TGTGCCAGCCGCCGCGGGGAAAGGGCAGATACGCAGTATTTT.

Of note for this clone: This CDR3 is also generated by other DNA sequences in the sample. V and J are TRBV14 and TRBJ1-2; maybe TRBD1 (5 bases). Germline loops: CDR1 SGHDN, CDR2 FVKESK. The length of the CDR3 is 13 residues. Trimming removed 6 bases from V and 2 bases from J, with 10 bases in between. The CDR3 sequence is CASSPGVNYGYTF. DNA of the CDR3: TGTGCCAGCAGTCCGGGGGTGAACTATGGCTACACCTTC.

Points on this clone: Other DNA sequences in this specimen translate into the identical CDR3. J is TRBJ2-2 and V is TRBV7-3; 7 nucleotides agree with TRBD2. CDR1 SGHTA and CDR2 FQGTGA come from the germline V gene. The CDR3 spans 16 residues. Trimming at V came to 2 bases and at J to 5 bases, leaving 8 bases not matched to a gene. CDR3 sequence reads: CASSLRGGSGTGELFF. DNA for the CDR3: TGTGCCAGCAGCTTACGTGGCGGGAGTGGGACCGGGGAGCTGTTTTTT.

The chain has TRBV29-1 and TRBJ2-5; maybe TRBD2 (6 bases). V dropped 3 bases and J dropped 7 bases, with 12 bases sitting between them. This CDR3 has 12 residues. Germline assignment: CDR1 SQVTM and CDR2 ANQGSEA. The DNA of the CDR3 is TGCAGCGTTGAGCGGGACCGCGCGACCCAGTACTTC. Residues: CSVERDRATQYF.